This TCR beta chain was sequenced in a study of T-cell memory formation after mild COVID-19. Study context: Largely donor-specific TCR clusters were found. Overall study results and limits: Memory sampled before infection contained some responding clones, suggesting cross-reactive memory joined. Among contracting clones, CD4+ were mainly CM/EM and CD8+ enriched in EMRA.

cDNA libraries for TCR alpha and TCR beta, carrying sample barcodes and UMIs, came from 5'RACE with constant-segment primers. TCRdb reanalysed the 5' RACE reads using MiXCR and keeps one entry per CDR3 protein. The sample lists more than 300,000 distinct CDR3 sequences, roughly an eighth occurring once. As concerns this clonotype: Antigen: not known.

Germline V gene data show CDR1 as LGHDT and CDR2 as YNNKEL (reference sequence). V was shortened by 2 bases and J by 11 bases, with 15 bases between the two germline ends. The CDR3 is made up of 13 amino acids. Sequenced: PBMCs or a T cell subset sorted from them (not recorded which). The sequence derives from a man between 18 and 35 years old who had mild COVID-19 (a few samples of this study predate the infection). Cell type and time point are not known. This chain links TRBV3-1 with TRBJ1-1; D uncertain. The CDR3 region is CASSQYGPPGAFF. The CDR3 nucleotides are TGTGCCAGCAGCCAATATGGCCCTCCTGGCGCTTTCTTT.